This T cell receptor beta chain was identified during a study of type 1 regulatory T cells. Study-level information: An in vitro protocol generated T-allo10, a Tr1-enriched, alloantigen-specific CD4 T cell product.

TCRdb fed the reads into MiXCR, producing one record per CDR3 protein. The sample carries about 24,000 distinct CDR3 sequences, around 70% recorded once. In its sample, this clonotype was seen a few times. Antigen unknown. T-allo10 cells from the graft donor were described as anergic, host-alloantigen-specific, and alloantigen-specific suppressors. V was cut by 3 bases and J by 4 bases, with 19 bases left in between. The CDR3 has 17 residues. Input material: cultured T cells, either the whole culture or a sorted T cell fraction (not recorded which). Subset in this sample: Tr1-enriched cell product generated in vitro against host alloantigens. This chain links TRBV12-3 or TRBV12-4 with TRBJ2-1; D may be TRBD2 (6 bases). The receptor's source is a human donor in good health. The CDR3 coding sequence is TGTGCCAGCAGTTTTAGTGGCACTGGCGGGGAATACAATGAGCAGTTCTTC. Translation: CASSFSGTGGEYNEQFF.